This T cell receptor (beta chain) was captured in a study of T cell repertoires in cytomegalovirus infection. Across the study: Both a matching HLA type and CMV infection were indicated by public TCR beta signatures.

This clonotype was detected a few times. What it binds is not known. General observations from the study: Based on cumulative public TCR beta family frequency, carriers of CMV plus the relevant HLA were identified. HLA-C-restricted CMV-specific TCR beta clonotypes were dominant in the ex vivo response.

MiXCR was run by TCRdb on the reads, yielding one entry per CDR3 protein. The table lists some 400,000 distinct CDR3 sequences, about a third of them singletons. The source of this sequence is a human donor in good health (CMV status not recorded). Some clones in this sample may be carry-over from other donors' samples. Specimen: PBMCs.

The CDR3 DNA sequence: TGTGCCAGCAGTTACAAAGGAGATGGCTACACCTTC. Its translation is CASSYKGDGYTF. V gene TRBV6-5 combines with J gene TRBJ1-2, with unresolved D. This CDR3 comprises 12 residues. CDR1 and CDR2 (germline): MNHEY, SVGAGI. Trimming removed 2 bases at V and 6 bases at J, with 7 bases between.